This TCR beta chain originates from a study of cytomegalovirus exposure and HLA in healthy donors (dated by TCRdb to 2016 to 2017). In the study overall: According to a later analysis, the 120 or so validation repertoires were produced on the same platform as the approximately 620 repertoires of the first cohort. To predict cytomegalovirus infection status, the study brought together high-throughput TCR immunosequencing, statistical association of individual TCRs with disease status, and machine learning. The study was designed to test whether signatures of past pathogen exposure could be identified by cataloging public T cell receptors. Along with the approximately 620-subject first cohort, a separate validation cohort of around 120 different subjects was used. Overall study results and their limits: Most TCR sequences were seen in very few donors, while some public TCRs were found in many individuals. A later analysis found that TCRs clustered in the first cohort also tended to co-occur in the 120 validation repertoires, with 94% of cluster scores above 0. A later analysis had no HLA typing for the validation cohort, so co-occurrence there was scored across all 110 or so repertoires. The classifier was reported to diagnose cytomegalovirus status with high specificity and sensitivity in both the original and validation cohorts. Three of the identified cytomegalovirus-associated TCR beta chains were confirmed in vitro to be specific for cytomegalovirus antigens. In the study, about 150 TCR beta chains were listed as associated with cytomegalovirus. It was suggested by the authors that the approach could potentially be generalized to other disease states and immunological phenotypes.

A word on this clone: Its antigen has not been determined. Qualities for individual bases were not recorded, and no much larger clone is one base off.

Separate from the approximately 700-subject first cohort, the validation cohort of 90 to 150 subjects was the group to which the donors belonged. Library prep was done by the immunoSEQ multiplex PCR assay. Turning to the authors' computational methods: A statistical classification framework was developed to diagnose cytomegalovirus status using the catalog of TCR beta chain sequences. TCRdb's version of the immuneACCESS table is confined to in-frame rearrangements and falls short of the full clone set. An unresolved V gene accounts for under half of the shortfall where checked; the remainder is of unknown origin. V and J calls and clone size are as listed in that table; D and trimming were resolved from the DNA. In all, the sample holds around 80,000 clones, and 95% to 96% of those were seen once. The ten largest clonotypes hold approximately 1.4% of the sample. CDR1 and CDR2 (SNHLY, FYNNEI) derive from the germline V gene. The CDR3 spans 12 residues, from the cysteine through the phenylalanine. The sequence is cut down to CDR3 DNA, 36 bases in frame from base 1. V and J lose 8 bases and 2 bases, and a span of 10 bases separates them.

The rearranged chain carries TRBV2 and TRBJ2-7; the D gene cannot be resolved reliably. This clonotype originated in a woman younger than 30 in good health and CMV-seronegative. Sequencing used PBMCs. The DNA reads as follows: TGTGCCAGCCGAGTCCTTGCCTACGAGCAGTACTTC. The encoded protein is CASRVLAYEQYF.